A selection of T cell receptor beta chains follows, all from one sample in a study of identical twins. In TCRdb, the 5' RACE reads were re-called with MiXCR into one record per CDR3 protein. This table holds 450,000 or so distinct CDR3 sequences, 20% to 25% found once. These records were also assigned to another study, of T cells expressing NK-cell markers.

The sample consisted of CD4+ T cells sorted from blood. The receptors shown here come from a woman aged 18-29 years in good health. Both conserved end residues are part of each CDR3. Fields, in order: D gene, CDR3 length, V gene, clone size, J gene, CDR3 DNA, CDR3 protein. The D gene is left open where the match is weak. The size of a clone is reported for some rows only, either as once, few or many, or as a class for expanded clones.

>NA|14|TRBV9|NA|TRBJ2-2
TGTGCCAGCAGCGTACTAGCGAACACCGGGGAGCTGTTTTTT
CASSVLANTGELFF
>TRBD1|15|TRBV19|NA|TRBJ2-7
TGTGCCAGTAGTTCCCGGGCAGGGGGCAACTACGAGCAGTACTTC
CASSSRAGGNYEQYF
>TRBD1|16|TRBV5-1|few|TRBJ2-7
TGCGCCAGCAGCTTTACTCCTGGACAGGCGACCTACGAGCAGTACTTC
CASSFTPGQATYEQYF
>NA|13|TRBV19|NA|TRBJ1-5
TGTGCCAGTAGTATGGGTCTGAATCAGCCCCAGCATTTT
CASSMGLNQPQHF
>NA|15|TRBV12-3/TRBV12-4|few|TRBJ2-1
TGTGCCAGCAGCCTTGGGGCGGTCTCCTACAATGAGCAGTTCTTC
CASSLGAVSYNEQFF
>NA|13|TRBV28|few|TRBJ1-1
TGTGCCAGCAGCCCCCCACGAAACACTGAAGCTTTCTTT
CASSPPRNTEAFF
>NA|17|TRBV28|NA|TRBJ1-1
TGTGCCAGCAGTTCACCATCGGACACCTCATTCGGATCTGAAGCTTTCTTT
CASSSPSDTSFGSEAFF
>NA|12|TRBV5-1|few|TRBJ2-1
TGCGCCAGCAGCCGACTCGACAATGAGCAGTTCTTC
CASSRLDNEQFF
>TRBD2|16|TRBV9|NA|TRBJ2-7
TGTGCCAGCAGCGCCCGGATAGGGACTAGCTTCTACGAGCAGTACTTC
CASSARIGTSFYEQYF
>NA|13|TRBV20-1|few|TRBJ1-4
TGCAGTGCTAGGCCTCTCGCTAATGAAAAACTGTTTTTT
CSARPLANEKLFF
>TRBD2|15|TRBV5-1|NA|TRBJ2-5
TGCGCCAGCAGCTTGGCCCGGGGGGGGCGGGAGACCCAGTACTTC
CASSLARGGRETQYF
>NA|11|TRBV12-3/TRBV12-4|NA|TRBJ2-7
TGTGCCACCAGGGGTCGGAACGAGCAGTACTTC
CATRGRNEQYF
>NA|14|TRBV13|few|TRBJ2-7
TGTGCCAGCAGCAGAACCCGGACCGGCTACGAGCAGTACTTC
CASSRTRTGYEQYF
>NA|16|TRBV12-3/TRBV12-4|NA|TRBJ2-7
TGTGCCAGCAGTTTCGTATTTACAGGGTCGTCCTACGAGCAGTACTTC
CASSFVFTGSSYEQYF
>NA|13|TRBV6-2/TRBV6-3|NA|TRBJ1-5
TGTGCCAGCAGTTTTTTTAGCAATCAGCCCCAGCATTTT
CASSFFSNQPQHF
>TRBD2|16|TRBV5-1|NA|TRBJ2-2
TGCGCCAGCAGCTTGGGGATTAGCGGGAGTTTTGGGGAGCTGTTTTTT
CASSLGISGSFGELFF
>NA|12|TRBV5-6|NA|TRBJ2-5
TGTGCCAGCAGCTTGAAACAAGAGACCCAGTACTTC
CASSLKQETQYF
>TRBD1|15|TRBV3-1|NA|TRBJ2-2
TGTGCCAGCAGCCAAAAGACAGGGGACACCGGGGAGCTGTTTTTT
CASSQKTGDTGELFF
>NA|13|TRBV4-3|NA|TRBJ2-2
TGCGCCAGCAGCCAAGGGGGGGATTCGGAGCTGTTTTTT
CASSQGGDSELFF
>TRBD2|14|TRBV20-1|NA|TRBJ2-7
TGCAGTGCTACACCCCTAGCGGGAGAATTCGAGCAGTACTTC
CSATPLAGEFEQYF